A selection of T cell receptor beta chains follows, all from one sample in a study of Ad26.COV2.S vaccination and SARS-CoV-2 variants. Clones were sequenced by immunoSEQ multiplex PCR, and TCRdb holds only the in-frame ones, with some missing. The sample has more than 400,000 clones; approximately 90% are singletons. This material consisted of peripheral blood, taken in a trial of Ad26.COV2.S vaccine versus placebo. These receptors originate from a person aged 18 to 65 who received the Ad26.COV2.S COVID-19 vaccine or a placebo. Each CDR3 is given with its conserved first and last residue. The D gene is left open where the match is weak. Clone sizes are given selectively: once, few, many, or a class where the clone is expanded.

j_call: TRBJ2-3; v_call: TRBV11-2; clone_size: -; d_call: -; cdr3_nt: TGTGCCAGCAGCTTAATTGGGACGGGTACGCAGTATTTT; cdr3_aa: CASSLIGTGTQYF
j_call: TRBJ2-3; v_call: TRBV28; clone_size: -; d_call: TRBD2; cdr3_nt: TGTGCCAGCAGTTATCGGACTAGCCCTCCAGGCACAGATACGCAGTATTTT; cdr3_aa: CASSYRTSPPGTDTQYF
j_call: TRBJ1-1; v_call: TRBV7-9; clone_size: -; d_call: -; cdr3_nt: TGTGCCAGCAGCCCGCGGGAGGGGCAGGGCACTGAAGCTTTCTTT; cdr3_aa: CASSPREGQGTEAFF
j_call: TRBJ2-1; v_call: TRBV7-2; clone_size: -; d_call: -; cdr3_nt: TGTGCCAGCAGCTTACGGGGGGAGCAGTTCTTC; cdr3_aa: CASSLRGEQFF
j_call: TRBJ2-7; v_call: TRBV6-6; clone_size: -; d_call: -; cdr3_nt: TGTGCCAGCAACCAGGACGGGGTCTACGAGCAGTACTTC; cdr3_aa: CASNQDGVYEQYF
j_call: TRBJ2-1; v_call: TRBV19; clone_size: -; d_call: -; cdr3_nt: TGTGCCAGTAGTATACCCCGGGGGTCCTACAATGAGCAGTTCTTC; cdr3_aa: CASSIPRGSYNEQFF
j_call: TRBJ1-3; v_call: TRBV29-1; clone_size: few; d_call: -; cdr3_nt: TGCAGCGTCTGGACGCCAGGAAACACCATATATTTT; cdr3_aa: CSVWTPGNTIYF
j_call: TRBJ2-7; v_call: TRBV5-1; clone_size: -; d_call: TRBD2; cdr3_nt: TGCGCCAGCAGCTCTAGCGGGGAGTCCTACGAGCAGTACTTC; cdr3_aa: CASSSSGESYEQYF
j_call: TRBJ1-5; v_call: TRBV10-3; clone_size: -; d_call: TRBD1; cdr3_nt: TGTGCCATCAGTCATAATCCGGGACAGGGAAGGCCCCAGCATTTT; cdr3_aa: CAISHNPGQGRPQHF
j_call: TRBJ2-2; v_call: TRBV4-3; clone_size: -; d_call: TRBD1; cdr3_nt: TGCGCCAGCACCGAGGGGGCGGGCACCGGGGAGCTGTTTTTT; cdr3_aa: CASTEGAGTGELFF
j_call: TRBJ2-7; v_call: TRBV5-1; clone_size: -; d_call: -; cdr3_nt: TGCGCCAGCAGCTTGGTGGTAAACGTCTTCGAGCAGTACTTC; cdr3_aa: CASSLVVNVFEQYF
j_call: TRBJ2-2; v_call: TRBV4-3; clone_size: -; d_call: TRBD2; cdr3_nt: TGCGCCAGCAGACGACTAGCGGGGAGCGCCGGCGGGGAGCTGTTTTTT; cdr3_aa: CASRRLAGSAGGELFF
j_call: TRBJ2-6; v_call: TRBV27; clone_size: many; d_call: -; cdr3_nt: TGTGCCAGCAGTTTATACTACCGGGCCCCGGGTCTCTCTGGGGCCAACGTCCTGACTTTC; cdr3_aa: CASSLYYRAPGLSGANVLTF
j_call: TRBJ2-7; v_call: TRBV18; clone_size: -; d_call: TRBD1; cdr3_nt: TGTGCCAGCTCACCACTCGGGACAGGGACCTACGAGCAGTACTTC; cdr3_aa: CASSPLGTGTYEQYF
j_call: TRBJ1-5; v_call: TRBV5-6; clone_size: -; d_call: -; cdr3_nt: TGTGCCAGCAGTCTAGGGATGATTGATCAGCCCCAGCATTTT; cdr3_aa: CASSLGMIDQPQHF
j_call: TRBJ1-1; v_call: TRBV19; clone_size: -; d_call: -; cdr3_nt: TGTGCCAGTAGTCGGTTCAGGGTCGGAAGAAACACTGAAGCTTTCTTT; cdr3_aa: CASSRFRVGRNTEAFF
j_call: TRBJ2-5; v_call: TRBV7-6; clone_size: -; d_call: TRBD2; cdr3_nt: TGTGCCAGCAGCTTAGCCTGGACTAGCGAGGGGAAAGAGACCCAGTACTTC; cdr3_aa: CASSLAWTSEGKETQYF
j_call: TRBJ2-2; v_call: TRBV10-3; clone_size: -; d_call: -; cdr3_nt: TGTGCCATCACAGGGACCTACACCGGGGAGCTGTTTTTT; cdr3_aa: CAITGTYTGELFF